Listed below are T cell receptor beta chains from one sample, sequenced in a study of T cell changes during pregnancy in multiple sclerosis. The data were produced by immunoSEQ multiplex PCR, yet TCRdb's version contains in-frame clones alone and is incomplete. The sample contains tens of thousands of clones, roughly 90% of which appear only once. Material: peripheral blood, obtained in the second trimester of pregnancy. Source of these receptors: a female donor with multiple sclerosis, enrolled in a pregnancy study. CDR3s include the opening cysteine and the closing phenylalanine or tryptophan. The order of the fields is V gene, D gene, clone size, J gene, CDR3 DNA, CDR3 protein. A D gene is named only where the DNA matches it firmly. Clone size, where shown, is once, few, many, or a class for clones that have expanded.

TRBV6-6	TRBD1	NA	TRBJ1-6	TGTGCCAGCAGTTACTCAGGGGGCTGGGATTCACCCCTCCACTTT	CASSYSGGWDSPLHF
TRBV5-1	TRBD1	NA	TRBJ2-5	TGCGCCAGCAGCTTGGCCGGACAGGGAGAGACCCAGTACTTC	CASSLAGQGETQYF
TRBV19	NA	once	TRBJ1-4	TGTGCCAGTACTTTCAGGCGGGGGGAAAAACTGTTTTTT	CASTFRRGEKLFF
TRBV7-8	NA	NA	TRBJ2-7	TGTGCCAGCAGCCGAGGTGGCAGCCTTTACGAGCAGTACTTC	CASSRGGSLYEQYF
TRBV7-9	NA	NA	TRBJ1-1	TGTGCCAGCAGCATCCGACAGGAGAACACTGAAGCTTTCTTT	CASSIRQENTEAFF
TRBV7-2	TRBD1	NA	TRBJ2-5	TGTGCCAGCAGCTTAGGCCCCGGACAGGGAGACGGAGAGACCCAGTACTTC	CASSLGPGQGDGETQYF
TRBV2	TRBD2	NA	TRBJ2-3	TGTGCCAGCAGGGCCACTAGCGGAGGGGTAGATACGCAGTATTTT	CASRATSGGVDTQYF
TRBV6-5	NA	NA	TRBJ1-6	TGTGCCAGCAAGCAGGGTAGGAATTCACCCCTCCACTTT	CASKQGRNSPLHF
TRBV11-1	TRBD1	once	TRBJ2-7	TGTGCCAGCAGCTTATTCAAGGGGGCGGACTACGAGCAGTACTTC	CASSLFKGADYEQYF
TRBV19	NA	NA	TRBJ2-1	TGTGCCAGTAGGGAGGAGGCCCTCTATGGTGAGCAGTTCTTC	CASREEALYGEQFF
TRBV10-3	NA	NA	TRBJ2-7	TGTGCCATCAGGGAACAGGGTTCCGAGCAGTACTTC	CAIREQGSEQYF
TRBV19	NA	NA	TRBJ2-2	TGTGCCAGTAGTACAGAGGCAGGGCTCTCCGGGGAGCTGTTTTTT	CASSTEAGLSGELFF
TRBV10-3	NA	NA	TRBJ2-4	TGTGCCATCAGTGGACAGGCGGGCGGAAACATTCAGTACTTC	CAISGQAGGNIQYF
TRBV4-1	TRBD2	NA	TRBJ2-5	TGCGCCAGCAGCGGTCTAGCGGGAGAGATGGAGACCCAGTACTTC	CASSGLAGEMETQYF
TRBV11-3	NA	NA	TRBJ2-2	TGTGCCAGCAGCTTAGTTATCTGGGGAGAGACCGGGGAGCTGTTTTTT	CASSLVIWGETGELFF
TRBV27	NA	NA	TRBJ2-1	TGTGCCAGCAGTGTTGTAGGAGTTAATGAGCAGTTCTTC	CASSVVGVNEQFF
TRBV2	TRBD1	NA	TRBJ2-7	TGTGCCAGCAGCCCCCTGCGGACAGGGACTTACGAGCAGTACTTC	CASSPLRTGTYEQYF
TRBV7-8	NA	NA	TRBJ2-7	TGTGCCAGCAGCTTAGCGCGAAACAGCTTCACATCCTACGAGCAGTACTTC	CASSLARNSFTSYEQYF
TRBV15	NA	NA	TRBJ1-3	TGTGCCACCAGCAGAGGTGGCAGGGGATTTTCTGCTGGAAACACCATATATTTT	CATSRGGRGFSAGNTIYF
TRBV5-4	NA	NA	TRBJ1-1	TGTGCCAGCAGCTTGGAACAGGGTCACACTGAAGCTTTCTTT	CASSLEQGHTEAFF
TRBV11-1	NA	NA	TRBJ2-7	TGTGCCAGCAGCTTTGGTTCGGGGTCCTACGAGCAGTACTTC	CASSFGSGSYEQYF
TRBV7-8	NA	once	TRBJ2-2	TGTGCCAGTATAAGCGGACTTAACACCGGGGAGCTGTTTTTT	CASISGLNTGELFF